One and the same sample provided the 2 T cell receptor beta chains below, sequenced in a study of a mutant IDH1 vaccine in newly diagnosed glioma listed by TCRdb under 2021. Antigen specificity for these receptors is unknown. Receptor amplification or capture employed the immunoSEQ multiplex PCR assay. TCRdb mirrors the immuneACCESS table, restricted to in-frame sequences. Some clones are absent from its copies; in checked studies, under half trace to an unresolved V gene, and the reason for the others is unknown. In all, the sample holds about 94,000 clones, and just under 90% of those were seen once. The ten largest account for over 0.6% of the sample. This specimen's time point label, per the study, means: week 47, end of study. Every vaccine dose consisted of 300 ug of a 20-mer mutant IDH1 peptide in Montanide, administered subcutaneously together with topical imiquimod. This specimen consisted of PBMCs, obtained from a glioma patient whose treatment included an IDH1 peptide vaccine. These TCRs come from a woman between 50 and 59 years old with glioma.

V gene TRBV18 combines with J gene TRBJ2-2; 7 bases are shared with TRBD2. Germline V lookup: CDR1 KGHSH, CDR2 LQKENI. The CDR3 consists of 17 residues. J gave up 3 bases and V 2 bases, and 9 bases lay outside the gene matches. The CDR3 spells CASSPIRAGRDTGELFF. DNA of the CDR3: TGTGCCAGCTCACCAATACGAGCGGGACGGGACACCGGGGAGCTGTTTTTT.

V usage is TRBV6-5 and J usage is TRBJ1-2, with 9 bases matching TRBD1. Trimming cost V 4 bases and J 1 base; bases outside gene matches: 7. The germline V gene encodes CDR1 MNHEY and CDR2 SVGAGI. The CDR3 is 16 residues long. The CDR3 DNA follows: TGTGCCAGCAGTTCCACCGGACAGGGGATTAACTATGGCTACACCTTC. Its protein product is CASSSTGQGINYGYTF.